This T cell receptor (beta chain) was sequenced for a study of blood T cell repertoires in COVID-19. Looking at the study overall: Spain, Italy and the United States supplied samples that represented acute and convalescent COVID-19.

This clone was observed a single time. Produced via immunoSEQ multiplex PCR; TCRdb's table is partial and in-frame only. In the table there are around 140,000 clones, around 90% of which are singletons. The TCR comes from a human donor in a cohort sampled during active COVID-19. Material for sequencing was peripheral blood.

The CDR3 nucleotides read TGCGCCAGCAGCCAAGGAGGGAACGGGGTAGGGCAGTACTTC. Encoded protein: CASSQGGNGVGQYF. The J gene is TRBJ2-7, the V gene TRBV4-3, with D maybe TRBD2 (5 bases). Germline CDR1 reads LGHNA; CDR2 reads YSLEER. This CDR3 has 14 amino acids. Trimming took off 1 base at V and 9 bases at J, with 16 bases between the two ends.